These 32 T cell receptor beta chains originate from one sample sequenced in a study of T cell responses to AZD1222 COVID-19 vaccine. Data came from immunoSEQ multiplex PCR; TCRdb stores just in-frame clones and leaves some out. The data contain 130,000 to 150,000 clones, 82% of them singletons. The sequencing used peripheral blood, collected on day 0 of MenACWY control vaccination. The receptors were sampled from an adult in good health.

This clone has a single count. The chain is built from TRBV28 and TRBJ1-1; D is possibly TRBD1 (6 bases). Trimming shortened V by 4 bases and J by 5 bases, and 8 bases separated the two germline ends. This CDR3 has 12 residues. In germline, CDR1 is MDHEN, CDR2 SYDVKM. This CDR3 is CASSWRGTEAFF. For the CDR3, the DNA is TGTGCCAGCAGTTGGAGGGGGACTGAAGCTTTCTTT. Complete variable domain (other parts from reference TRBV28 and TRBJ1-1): DVKVTQSSRYLVKRTGEKVFLECVQDMDHENMFWYRQDPGLGLRLIYFSYDVKMKEKGDIPEGYSVSREKKERFSLILESASTNQTSMYLCASSWRGTEAFFGQGTRLTVV.

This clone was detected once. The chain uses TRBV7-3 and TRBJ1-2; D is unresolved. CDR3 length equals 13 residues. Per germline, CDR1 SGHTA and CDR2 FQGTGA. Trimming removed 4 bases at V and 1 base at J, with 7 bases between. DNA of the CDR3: TGTGCCAGCAGCTCGTCCCTTAACTATGGCTACACCTTC. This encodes CASSSSLNYGYTF.

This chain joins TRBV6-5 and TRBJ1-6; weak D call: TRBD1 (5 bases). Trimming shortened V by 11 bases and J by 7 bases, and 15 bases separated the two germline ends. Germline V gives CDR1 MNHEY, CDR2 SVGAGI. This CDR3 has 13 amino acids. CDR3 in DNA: TGTGCCGGCGGTAGGGGCGTCAATTCACCCCTCCACTTT. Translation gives CAGGRGVNSPLHF.

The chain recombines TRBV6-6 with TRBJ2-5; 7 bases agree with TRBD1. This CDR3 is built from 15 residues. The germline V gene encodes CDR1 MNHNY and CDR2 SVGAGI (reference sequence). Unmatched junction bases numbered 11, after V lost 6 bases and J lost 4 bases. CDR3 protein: CASSRDRVPRETQYF. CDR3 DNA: TGTGCCAGCAGCCGTGACAGGGTACCACGAGAGACCCAGTACTTC.

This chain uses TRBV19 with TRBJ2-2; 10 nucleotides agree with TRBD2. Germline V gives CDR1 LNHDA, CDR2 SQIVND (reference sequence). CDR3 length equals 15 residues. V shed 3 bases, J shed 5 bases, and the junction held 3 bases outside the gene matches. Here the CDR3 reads CASSMTSGSTGELFF. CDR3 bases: TGTGCCAGTAGTATGACTAGCGGGTCTACCGGGGAGCTGTTTTTT.

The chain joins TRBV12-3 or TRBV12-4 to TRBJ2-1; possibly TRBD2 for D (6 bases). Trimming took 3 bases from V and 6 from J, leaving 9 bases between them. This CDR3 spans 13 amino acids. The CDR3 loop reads CASSLREVNEQFF. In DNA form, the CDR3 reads TGTGCCAGCAGTTTGAGGGAGGTCAATGAGCAGTTCTTC.

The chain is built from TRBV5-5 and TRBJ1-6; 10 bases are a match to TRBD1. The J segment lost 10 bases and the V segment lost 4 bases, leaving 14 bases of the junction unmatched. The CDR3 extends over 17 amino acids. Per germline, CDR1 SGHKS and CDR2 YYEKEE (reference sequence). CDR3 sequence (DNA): TGTGCCAGCAGCGACCCGGGACAGGGGCTGAGTCGATCACCCCTCCACTTT. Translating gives CASSDPGQGLSRSPLHF.

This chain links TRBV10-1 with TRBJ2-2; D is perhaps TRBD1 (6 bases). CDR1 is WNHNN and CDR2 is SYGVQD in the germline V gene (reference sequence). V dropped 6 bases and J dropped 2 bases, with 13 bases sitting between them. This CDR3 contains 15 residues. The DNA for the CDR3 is TGCGCCAGCAGCCAGGGGCCATCTAACACCGGGGAGCTGTTTTTT. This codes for CASSQGPSNTGELFF.

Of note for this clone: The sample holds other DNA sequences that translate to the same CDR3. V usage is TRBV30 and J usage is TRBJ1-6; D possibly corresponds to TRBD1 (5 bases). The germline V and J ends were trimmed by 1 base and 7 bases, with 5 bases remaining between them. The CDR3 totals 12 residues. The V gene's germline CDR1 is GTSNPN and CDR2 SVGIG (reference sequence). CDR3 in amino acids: CAWSEGNSPLHF. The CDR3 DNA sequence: TGTGCCTGGAGTGAGGGGAATTCACCCCTCCACTTT.

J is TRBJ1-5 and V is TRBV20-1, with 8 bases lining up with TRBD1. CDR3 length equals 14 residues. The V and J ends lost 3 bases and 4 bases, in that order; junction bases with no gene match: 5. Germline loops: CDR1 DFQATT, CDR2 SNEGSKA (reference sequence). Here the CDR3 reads CSASWTGPNQPQHF. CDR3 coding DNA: TGCAGTGCTAGTTGGACAGGGCCTAATCAGCCCCAGCATTTT.

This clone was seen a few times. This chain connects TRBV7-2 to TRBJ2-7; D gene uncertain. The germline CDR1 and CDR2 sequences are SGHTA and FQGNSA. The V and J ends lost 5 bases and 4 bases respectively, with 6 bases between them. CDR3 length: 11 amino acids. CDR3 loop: CASSDRYEQYF. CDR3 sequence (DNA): TGTGCCAGCAGCGATCGGTACGAGCAGTACTTC.

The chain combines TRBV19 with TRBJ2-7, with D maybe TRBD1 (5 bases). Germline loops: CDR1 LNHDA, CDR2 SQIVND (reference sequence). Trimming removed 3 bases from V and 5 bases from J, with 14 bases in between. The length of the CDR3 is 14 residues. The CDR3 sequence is CASSMGQSIDEQYF. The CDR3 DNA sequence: TGTGCCAGTAGTATGGGGCAGTCTATAGACGAGCAGTACTTC. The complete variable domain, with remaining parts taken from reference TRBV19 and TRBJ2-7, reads DGGITQSPKYLFRKEGQNVTLSCEQNLNHDAMYWYRQDPGQGLRLIYYSQIVNDFQKGDIAEGYSVSREKKESFPLTVTSAQKNPTAFYLCASSMGQSIDEQYFGPGTRLTVT.

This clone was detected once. In DNA, the CDR3 is TGTGCCAGCAGCTTGGGACAGGGGGTTACCTACGAGCAGTACTTC. Translating it yields CASSLGQGVTYEQYF. The V call is TRBV5-6, the J call TRBJ2-7, with 9 bases matching TRBD1. This CDR3 has 15 residues. The V segment lost 0 bases and the J segment 2 bases; nucleotides outside the gene matches: 3. Germline V gene lookup returns CDR1 SGHDT and CDR2 YYEEEE.

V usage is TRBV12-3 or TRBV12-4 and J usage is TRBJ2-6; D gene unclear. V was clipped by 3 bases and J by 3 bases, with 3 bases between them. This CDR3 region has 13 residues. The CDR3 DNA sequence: TGTGCCAGCAGTTTGATTGGGGCCAACGTCCTGACTTTC. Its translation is CASSLIGANVLTF.

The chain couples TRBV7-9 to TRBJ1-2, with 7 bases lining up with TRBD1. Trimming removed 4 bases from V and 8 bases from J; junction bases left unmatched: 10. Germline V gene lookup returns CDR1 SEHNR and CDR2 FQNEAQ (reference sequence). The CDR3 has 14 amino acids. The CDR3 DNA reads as TGTGCCAGCAGCTCCCGGGACAGCCGGGCAGGCTACACCTTC. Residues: CASSSRDSRAGYTF.

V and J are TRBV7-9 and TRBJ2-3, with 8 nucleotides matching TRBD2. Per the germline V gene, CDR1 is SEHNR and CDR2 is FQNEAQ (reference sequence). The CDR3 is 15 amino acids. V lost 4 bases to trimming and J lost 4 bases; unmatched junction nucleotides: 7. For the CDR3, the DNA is TGTGCCAGCAGCTCTGGACTAGCTCAGGCAGATACGCAGTATTTT. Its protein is CASSSGLAQADTQYF.

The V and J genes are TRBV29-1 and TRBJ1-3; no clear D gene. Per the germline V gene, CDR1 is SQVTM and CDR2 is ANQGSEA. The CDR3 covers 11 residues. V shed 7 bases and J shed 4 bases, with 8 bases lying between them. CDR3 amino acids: CSALEGNTIYF. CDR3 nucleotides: TGCAGCGCCTTGGAGGGAAACACCATATATTTT.

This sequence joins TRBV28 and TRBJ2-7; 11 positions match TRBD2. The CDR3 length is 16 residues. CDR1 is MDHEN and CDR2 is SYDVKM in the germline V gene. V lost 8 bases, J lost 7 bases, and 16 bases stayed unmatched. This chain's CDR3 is CASSPPTLAGGVEQYV. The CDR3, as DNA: TGTGCCAGCTCTCCCCCGACTCTAGCGGGGGGTGTTGAGCAGTACGTC.

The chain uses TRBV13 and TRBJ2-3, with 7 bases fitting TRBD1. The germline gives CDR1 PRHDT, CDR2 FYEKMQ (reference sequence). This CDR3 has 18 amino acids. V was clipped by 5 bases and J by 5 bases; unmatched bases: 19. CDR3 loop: CASSVMGDTGVIKDTQYF. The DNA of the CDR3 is TGTGCCAGCAGCGTAATGGGAGATACAGGGGTCATAAAAGATACGCAGTATTTT.

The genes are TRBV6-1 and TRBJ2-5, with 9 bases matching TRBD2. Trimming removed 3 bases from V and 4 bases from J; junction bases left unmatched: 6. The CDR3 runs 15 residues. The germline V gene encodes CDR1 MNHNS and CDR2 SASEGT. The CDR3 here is CASSERGGAGETQYF. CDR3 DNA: TGTGCCAGCAGTGAGCGCGGGGGGGCGGGAGAGACCCAGTACTTC.

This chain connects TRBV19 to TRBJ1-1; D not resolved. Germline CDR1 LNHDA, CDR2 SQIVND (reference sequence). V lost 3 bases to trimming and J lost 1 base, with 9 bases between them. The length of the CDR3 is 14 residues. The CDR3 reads CASSMIWKNTEAFF. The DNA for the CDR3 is TGTGCCAGTAGTATGATCTGGAAGAACACTGAAGCTTTCTTT.

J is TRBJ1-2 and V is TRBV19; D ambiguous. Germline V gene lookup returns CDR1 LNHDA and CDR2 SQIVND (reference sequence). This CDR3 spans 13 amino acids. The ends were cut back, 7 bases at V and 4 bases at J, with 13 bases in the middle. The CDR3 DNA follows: TGTGCCAGTATGAGGTCAGGACGCTATGGCTACACCTTC. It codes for CASMRSGRYGYTF. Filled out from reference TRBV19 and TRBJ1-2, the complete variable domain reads DGGITQSPKYLFRKEGQNVTLSCEQNLNHDAMYWYRQDPGQGLRLIYYSQIVNDFQKGDIAEGYSVSREKKESFPLTVTSAQKNPTAFYLCASMRSGRYGYTFGSGTRLTVV.

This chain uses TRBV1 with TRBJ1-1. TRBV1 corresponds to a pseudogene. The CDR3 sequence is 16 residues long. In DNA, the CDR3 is TGCACCAGCAGCCAACGATTGCAAGGCCTCAACACTGAAGCTTTCTTT. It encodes CTSSQRLQGLNTEAFF.

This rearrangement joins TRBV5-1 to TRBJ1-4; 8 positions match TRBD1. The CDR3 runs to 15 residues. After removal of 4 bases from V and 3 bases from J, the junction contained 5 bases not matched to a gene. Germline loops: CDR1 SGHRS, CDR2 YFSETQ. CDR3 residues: CASSTQGAANEKLFF. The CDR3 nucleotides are TGCGCCAGCAGCACCCAGGGGGCGGCTAATGAAAAACTGTTTTTT. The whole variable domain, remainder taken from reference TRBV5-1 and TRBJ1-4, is KAGVTQTPRYLIKTRGQQVTLSCSPISGHRSVSWYQQTPGQGLQFLFEYFSETQRNKGNFPGRFSGRQFSNSRSEMNVSTLELGDSALYLCASSTQGAANEKLFFGSGTQLSVL.

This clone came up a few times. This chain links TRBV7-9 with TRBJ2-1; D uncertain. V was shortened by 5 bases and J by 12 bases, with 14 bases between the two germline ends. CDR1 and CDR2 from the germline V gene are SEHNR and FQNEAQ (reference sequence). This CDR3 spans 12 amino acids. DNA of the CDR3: TGTGCCAGCAGCCGGAGAATCGGCGGGCAGTTCTTC. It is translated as CASSRRIGGQFF. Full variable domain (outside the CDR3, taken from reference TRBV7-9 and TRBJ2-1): DTGVSQNPRHKITKRGQNVTFRCDPISEHNRLYWYRQTLGQGPEFLTYFQNEAQLEKSRLLSDRFSAERPKGSFSTLEIQRTEQGDSAMYLCASSRRIGGQFFGPGTRLTVL.

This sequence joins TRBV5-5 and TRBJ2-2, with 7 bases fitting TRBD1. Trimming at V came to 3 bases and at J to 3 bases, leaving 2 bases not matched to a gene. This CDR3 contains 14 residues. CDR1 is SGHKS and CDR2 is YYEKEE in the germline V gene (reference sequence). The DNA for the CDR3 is TGTGCCAGCAGCTCACAGGGGTACACCGGGGAGCTGTTTTTT. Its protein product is CASSSQGYTGELFF.

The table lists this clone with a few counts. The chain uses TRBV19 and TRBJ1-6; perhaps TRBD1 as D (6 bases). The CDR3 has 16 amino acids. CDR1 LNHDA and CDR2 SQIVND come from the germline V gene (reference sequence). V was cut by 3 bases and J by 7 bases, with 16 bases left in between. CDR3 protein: CASSIWRGGQNSPLHF. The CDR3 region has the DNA TGTGCCAGTAGTATTTGGAGGGGGGGACAAAATTCACCCCTCCACTTT.

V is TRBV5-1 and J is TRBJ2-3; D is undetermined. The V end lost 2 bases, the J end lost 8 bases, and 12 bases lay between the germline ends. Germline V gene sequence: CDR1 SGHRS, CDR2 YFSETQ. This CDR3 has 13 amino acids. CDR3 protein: CASSFGQDGTQYF. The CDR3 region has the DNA TGCGCCAGCAGCTTCGGGCAGGATGGTACGCAGTATTTT.

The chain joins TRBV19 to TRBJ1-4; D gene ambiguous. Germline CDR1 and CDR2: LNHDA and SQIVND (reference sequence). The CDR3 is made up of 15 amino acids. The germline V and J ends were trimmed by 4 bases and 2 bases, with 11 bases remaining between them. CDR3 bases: TGTGCCAGTAGTACGGGGATCGGGACTAATGAAAAACTGTTTTTT. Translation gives CASSTGIGTNEKLFF.

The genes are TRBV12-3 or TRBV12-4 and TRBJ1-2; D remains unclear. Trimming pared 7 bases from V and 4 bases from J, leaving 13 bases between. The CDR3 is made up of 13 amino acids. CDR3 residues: CASKSDGTYGYTF. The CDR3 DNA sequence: TGTGCCAGCAAATCAGACGGAACCTATGGCTACACCTTC.

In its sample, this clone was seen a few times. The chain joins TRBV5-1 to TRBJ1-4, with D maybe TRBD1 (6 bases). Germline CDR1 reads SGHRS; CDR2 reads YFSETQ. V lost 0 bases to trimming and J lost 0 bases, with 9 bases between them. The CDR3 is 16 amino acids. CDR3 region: CASSLDEGATNEKLFF. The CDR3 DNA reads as TGCGCCAGCAGCTTGGATGAGGGGGCAACTAATGAAAAACTGTTTTTT. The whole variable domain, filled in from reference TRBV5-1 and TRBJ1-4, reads KAGVTQTPRYLIKTRGQQVTLSCSPISGHRSVSWYQQTPGQGLQFLFEYFSETQRNKGNFPGRFSGRQFSNSRSEMNVSTLELGDSALYLCASSLDEGATNEKLFFGSGTQLSVL.

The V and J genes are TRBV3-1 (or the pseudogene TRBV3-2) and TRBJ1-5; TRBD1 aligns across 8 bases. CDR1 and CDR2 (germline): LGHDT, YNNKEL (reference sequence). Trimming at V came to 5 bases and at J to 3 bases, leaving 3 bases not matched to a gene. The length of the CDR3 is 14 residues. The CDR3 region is CASSSGGYNQPQHF. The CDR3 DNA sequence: TGTGCCAGCAGCTCAGGGGGCTACAATCAGCCCCAGCATTTT.